This TCR beta chain was sequenced for a study of blood T cell repertoires in COVID-19. Study-level information: Researchers got acute and convalescent COVID-19 samples from the United States, Italy and Spain.

In the authors' workflow: How many nucleated cells were present was estimated from reference gene primer amplification. Profiling relied on immunoSEQ multiplex PCR, and the TCRdb table lists in-frame clones only, not all of them. D and trimming were read from the DNA, whereas the V and J calls and clone size are those reported in that table. The table lists 350,000 to 400,000 clones, roughly 90% of them singletons, with 1.7% in the top ten. The CDR3 loop spans 11 amino acids. From germline, CDR1 is MNHEY and CDR2 SVGEGT. Trimming stripped 2 bases from V and 11 bases from J, with 9 bases between. Resolution of symptoms, clearance, or two negative PCRs was present in recovered Cohort 3 donors.

Sequencing used PBMCs or T cells enriched from blood (not recorded which). This chain joins TRBV6-2 or TRBV6-3 and TRBJ1-1, with D unclear. This sequence was found in a woman in her thirties who had recovered from COVID-19. The CDR3 DNA sequence: TGTGCCAGCAGTTACCTAGCACTGGCTTTCTTT. Its protein is CASSYLALAFF.